The table lists the clone carrying this TCR beta chain with many counts. The antigen remains undetermined. The data originate from a study of T cells after yellow fever vaccination. Study summary: The authors prepared low-cell-number fractions using SMART-Seq v4 Ultra Low Input. Overall study findings and caveats: Abundant bulk-population clonotypes could contaminate the FACS-sorted repertoires. Overall, a small share of clonotypes was seen in both CD4 and CD8 compartments.

TCRdb analysed the 5' RACE reads with MiXCR anew, one entry per CDR3 protein. Found here are some 560,000 distinct CDR3 sequences, about a sixth of them singletons; the top ten hold 17%. The CDR3 covers 13 residues. V was clipped by 5 bases and J by 7 bases; unmatched bases: 6. Source: PBMCs, taken 4 to 6 days after the first yellow fever vaccination. The rearrangement links TRBV12-3 or TRBV12-4 to TRBJ2-7; 9 bases match TRBD2. The TCR was taken from a young man who received the YFV17D yellow fever vaccine. CDR3 sequence: CASSGGGAREQYF. The CDR3 DNA reads as TGTGCCAGCAGTGGCGGGGGGGCTCGAGAGCAGTACTTC.